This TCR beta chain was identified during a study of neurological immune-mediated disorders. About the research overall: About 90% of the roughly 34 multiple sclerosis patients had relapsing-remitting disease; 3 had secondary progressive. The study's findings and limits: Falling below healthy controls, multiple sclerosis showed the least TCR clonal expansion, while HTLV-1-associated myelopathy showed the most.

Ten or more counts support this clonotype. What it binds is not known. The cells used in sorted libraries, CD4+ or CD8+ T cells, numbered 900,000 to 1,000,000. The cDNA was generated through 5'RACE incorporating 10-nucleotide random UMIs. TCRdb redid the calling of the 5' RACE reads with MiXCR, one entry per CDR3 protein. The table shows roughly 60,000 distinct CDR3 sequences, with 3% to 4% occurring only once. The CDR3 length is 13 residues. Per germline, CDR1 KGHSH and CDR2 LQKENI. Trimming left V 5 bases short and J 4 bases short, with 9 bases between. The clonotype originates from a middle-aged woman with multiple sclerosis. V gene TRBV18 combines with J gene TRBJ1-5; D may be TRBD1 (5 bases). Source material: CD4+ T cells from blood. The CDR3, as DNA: TGTGCCAGCTCAGACAGTTTGAATCAGCCCCAGCATTTT. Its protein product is CASSDSLNQPQHF.